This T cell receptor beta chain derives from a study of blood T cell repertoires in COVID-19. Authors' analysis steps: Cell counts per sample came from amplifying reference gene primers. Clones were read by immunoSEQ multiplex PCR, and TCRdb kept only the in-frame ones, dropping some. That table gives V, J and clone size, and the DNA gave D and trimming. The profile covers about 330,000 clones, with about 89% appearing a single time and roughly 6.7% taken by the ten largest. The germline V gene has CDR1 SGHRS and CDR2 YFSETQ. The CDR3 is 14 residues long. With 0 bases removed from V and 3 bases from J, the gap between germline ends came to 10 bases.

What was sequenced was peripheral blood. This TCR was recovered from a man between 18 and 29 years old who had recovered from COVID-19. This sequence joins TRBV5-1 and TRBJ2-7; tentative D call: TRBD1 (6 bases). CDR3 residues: CASSLDGRGYEQYF. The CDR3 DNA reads TGCGCCAGCAGCTTGGACGGCAGGGGCTACGAGCAGTACTTC. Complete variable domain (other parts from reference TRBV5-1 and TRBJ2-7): KAGVTQTPRYLIKTRGQQVTLSCSPISGHRSVSWYQQTPGQGLQFLFEYFSETQRNKGNFPGRFSGRQFSNSRSEMNVSTLELGDSALYLCASSLDGRGYEQYFGPGTRLTVT.